The source of this TCR beta chain is a study of shared T cell receptors in the human thymus (dated by TCRdb to 2020 to 2022). About the study as a whole: The study examined how self-reactive, shared T-cell receptor alpha chains are generated in the human thymus.

Library method: the immunoSEQ multiplex PCR assay. Entries here come from immuneACCESS through TCRdb and include only in-frame sequences with V and J called. Some clones fail to appear in such tables; in the studies checked, an unresolved V gene covers under half of the shortfall, and the cause of the remainder is unknown. A total of 700,000 or so clones appear in this sample, 80% to 90% of them only once. 0.0095% to 0.011% of the sample is in the top ten clones. As regards this clone: Its recognized antigen is unknown. Base qualities are missing; no much larger clone stands one base away.

The sample was also reused in another study, on human thymus T cells. Per the second study: In Finland, the donors were immunologically healthy infants who were having open corrective cardiac surgery for congenital heart defects. Thymus tissue was collected as surgical resects that were removed during corrective cardiac surgery. Biased V and J gene segment usage appeared to be present in both thymic and peripheral blood repertoires. The related research found that thymic TCR repertoires overlapped highly between unrelated individuals. The study described the TCR alpha and beta repertoires in about 8 infant thymus samples and a few matching peripheral blood samples. Donor ages ranging from about 6 to 244 days were recorded, and 5 or 6 male and a couple of female infants were included in the cohort. Thymocytes were released mechanically from tissue and stored at -70 °C as pellets of 10-30 million cells. A QIAsymphony instrument was used to extract genomic DNA from the frozen cell pellets. Using the immunoSEQ multiplex PCR assay, the TCRB and TCRAD loci were amplified from a standardized quantity of quality-controlled genomic DNA. The amplicons covered the V(D)J region and were long enough to include the CDR3 and to identify the V and J genes. Amplicon sequencing was performed on an Illumina platform through the commercial immunoSEQ service. Primer bias and sequencing errors were corrected as previously described, and TCRAD and TCRB definitions were based on the IMGT database. immunoSEQ Analyzer 3.0 and VDJTools were used for repertoire analysis, which covered basic statistics, V/J segment usage, diversity estimates, rarefaction and pairwise overlap. To estimate diversity, the Chao1, ChaoE, Efron-Thisted, Shannon and inverse Simpson indices were applied, and diversity was also estimated on datasets down-sampled to the smallest sample. Repertoire overlap was determined by strict matching of CDR3 nucleotide sequence, V gene and J gene, and Jaccard-based multidimensional scaling clustering was applied. On average, thymus samples gave roughly 740,000 unique TCRB clonotypes, whereas blood samples gave about 84,000.

Specimen: thymocytes. The clonotype was recovered from a girl under three years old with a congenital heart defect. Donor details come from another sample of the same person, matched by shared clones.

Here is the DNA: TGTGCCAGCAGCCAAGTGTCCTCCGGGGGGCTAGCGGGGGACAATGAGCAGTTCTTC. Its protein product is CASSQVSSGGLAGDNEQFF. The V and J genes are TRBV14 and TRBJ2-1; 10 junctional bases match TRBD2. CDR1 SGHDN and CDR2 FVKESK were looked up in the germline V gene. Measured from the cysteine to the phenylalanine, the CDR3 is 19 residues long. Only the CDR3 portion is preserved as DNA: 57 bases, with reading frame beginning at the first base. Clipping removes 1 base from V and 5 bases from J, with 14 as the unmatched junction base count.